In this sample, the clone carrying this T cell receptor beta chain turned up a few times. Its specificity is unknown. Germline V gene lookup returns CDR1 MNHEY and CDR2 SVGAGI. The V gene end was trimmed by 2 bases and the J gene end by 2 bases; junction bases not matched to a gene: 9. This CDR3 contains 18 residues. These data are taken from a study of T cells after yellow fever vaccination. Findings of the study overall: Abundant clonotypes from the bulk population could contaminate FACS-sorted repertoires. CD4 and CD8 compartments shared a small share of clonotypes, likely from convergent recombination. At under 97% for CD4 and just over 85% for CD8, most primary-vaccination clones showed up again after the booster.

5'RACE template switching added a universal primer site and UMIs to TCR cDNA. TCRdb itself ran the 5' RACE reads through MiXCR, one entry per CDR3 protein. Found here are around 310,000 distinct CDR3 sequences, 3% to 4.5% of them singletons; the top ten hold 20% to 30%. Sequenced material: PBMCs, taken 5 days after the yellow fever booster vaccination. The receptor comes from a man aged 18 to 29 who received the YFV17D yellow fever vaccine. V is TRBV6-5 and J is TRBJ1-3; 10 nucleotides line up with TRBD1. In DNA, the CDR3 is TGTGCCAGCAGTTACCTGCCGGGACAGGGGCTTGCTGGAAACACCATATATTTT. This codes for CASSYLPGQGLAGNTIYF.